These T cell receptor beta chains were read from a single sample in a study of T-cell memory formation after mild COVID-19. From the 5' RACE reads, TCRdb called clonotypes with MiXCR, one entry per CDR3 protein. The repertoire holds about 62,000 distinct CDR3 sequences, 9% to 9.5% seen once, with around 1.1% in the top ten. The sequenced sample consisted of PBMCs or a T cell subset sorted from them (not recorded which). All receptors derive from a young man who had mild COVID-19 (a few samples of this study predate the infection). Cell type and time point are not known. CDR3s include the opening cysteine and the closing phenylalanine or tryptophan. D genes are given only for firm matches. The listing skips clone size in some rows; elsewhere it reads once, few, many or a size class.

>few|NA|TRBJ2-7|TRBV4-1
CASSQDFLKSYEQYF
TGCGCCAGCAGCCAAGACTTTCTGAAGTCCTACGAGCAGTACTTC
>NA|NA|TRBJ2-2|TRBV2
CASRGDTGELFF
TGTGCCAGCAGGGGGGACACCGGGGAGCTGTTTTTT
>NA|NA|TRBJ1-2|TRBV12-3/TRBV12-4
CASSPRGGYGYTF
TGTGCCAGCAGCCCGAGGGGCGGCTATGGCTACACCTTC
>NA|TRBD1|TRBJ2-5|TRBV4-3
CASSDRDRGWETQYF
TGCGCCAGCAGCGACCGGGACAGGGGCTGGGAGACCCAGTACTTC
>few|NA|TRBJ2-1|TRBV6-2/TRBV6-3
CASSYRAYNEQFF
TGTGCCAGCAGTTACAGGGCCTACAATGAGCAGTTCTTC
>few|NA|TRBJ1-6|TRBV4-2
CASSQDRGNNSPLHF
TGTGCCAGCAGCCAAGATCGGGGAAATAATTCACCCCTCCACTTT
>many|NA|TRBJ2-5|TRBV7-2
CASSFSGVQETQYF
TGTGCCAGCAGTTTCTCAGGCGTACAAGAGACCCAGTACTTC
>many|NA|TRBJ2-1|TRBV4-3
CASSQDKGYNEQFF
TGCGCCAGCAGCCAAGATAAGGGTTACAATGAGCAGTTCTTC
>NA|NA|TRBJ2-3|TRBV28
CASRLQGTDTKYF
TGTGCCAGCAGGTTGCAGGGTACAGATACGAAGTATTTT
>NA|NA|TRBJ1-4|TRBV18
CASSRSGTEKLFF
TGTGCCAGCTCGCGTTCCGGGACAGAAAAACTGTTTTTT
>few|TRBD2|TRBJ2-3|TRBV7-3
CASSLTARGAGGADTQYF
TGTGCCAGCAGCTTAACCGCCCGGGGGGCGGGGGGGGCAGATACGCAGTATTTT
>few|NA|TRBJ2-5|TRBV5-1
CASSGGRETQYF
TGCGCCAGCAGCGGAGGGAGGGAGACCCAGTACTTC
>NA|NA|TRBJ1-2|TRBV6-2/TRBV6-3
CASSFQVYGYTF
TGTGCCAGCAGTTTCCAAGTCTATGGCTACACCTTC
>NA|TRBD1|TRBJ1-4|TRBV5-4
CASSSTGGGEKLFF
TGTGCCAGCAGCTCCACAGGGGGAGGGGAAAAACTGTTTTTT
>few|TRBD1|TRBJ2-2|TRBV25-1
CASSRTGWAGELFF
TGTGCCAGCAGTCGGACAGGGTGGGCCGGGGAGCTGTTTTTT
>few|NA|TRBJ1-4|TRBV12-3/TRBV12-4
CASSAPLGGGTTNEKLFF
TGTGCCAGCAGTGCCCCTTTGGGTGGGGGAACAACTAATGAAAAACTGTTTTTT
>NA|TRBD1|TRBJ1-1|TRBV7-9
CASSSTGYAEAFF
TGTGCCAGCAGCTCGACAGGGTACGCTGAAGCTTTCTTT
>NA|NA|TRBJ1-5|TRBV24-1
CATSPSGDPQPQHF
TGTGCCACCTCCCCTTCAGGGGACCCCCAGCCCCAGCATTTT
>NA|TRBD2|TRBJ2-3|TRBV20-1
CSAAGGVSTDTQYF
TGCAGTGCCGCGGGGGGGGTGAGCACAGATACGCAGTATTTT
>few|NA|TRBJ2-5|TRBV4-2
CASSHLSKRIQYF
TGTGCCAGCAGCCATTTAAGCAAGAGAATCCAGTACTTC
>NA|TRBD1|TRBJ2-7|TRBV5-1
CASSLGGQYYEQYF
TGCGCCAGCAGCTTGGGGGGACAGTACTACGAGCAGTACTTC
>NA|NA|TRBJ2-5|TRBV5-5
CASKRGAEQETQYF
TGTGCCAGCAAAAGAGGGGCGGAGCAAGAGACCCAGTACTTC
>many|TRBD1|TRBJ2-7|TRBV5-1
CASSLDRGEQYF
TGCGCCAGCAGCTTGGACAGGGGCGAGCAGTACTTC
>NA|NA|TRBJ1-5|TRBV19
CASKEDLWSQPQHF
TGTGCCAGTAAAGAGGACCTATGGAGTCAGCCCCAGCATTTT
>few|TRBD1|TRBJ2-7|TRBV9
CASSVAGQGSGEQYF
TGTGCCAGCAGCGTAGCGGGACAGGGAAGTGGTGAGCAGTACTTC
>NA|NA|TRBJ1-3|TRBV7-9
CASSFSGPDSNTIYF
TGTGCCAGCAGCTTTTCTGGCCCGGATTCTAACACCATATATTTT
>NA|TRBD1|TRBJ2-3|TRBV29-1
CSVRGQGDTDTQYF
TGCAGCGTACGCGGACAGGGGGACACAGATACGCAGTATTTT
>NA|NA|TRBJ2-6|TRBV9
CASSVTGLGANVLTF
TGTGCCAGCAGCGTCACAGGGCTGGGGGCCAACGTCCTGACTTTC
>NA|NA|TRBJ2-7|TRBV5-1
CASSLDPGYEQYF
TGCGCCAGCAGCTTGGACCCAGGCTACGAGCAGTACTTC